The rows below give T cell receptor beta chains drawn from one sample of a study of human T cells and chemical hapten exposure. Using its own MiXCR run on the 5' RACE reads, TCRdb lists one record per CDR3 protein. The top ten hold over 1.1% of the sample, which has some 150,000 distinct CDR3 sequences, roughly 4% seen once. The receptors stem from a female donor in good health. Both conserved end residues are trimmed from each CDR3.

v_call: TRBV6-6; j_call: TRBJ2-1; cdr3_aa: ASSYSTGYNEQF
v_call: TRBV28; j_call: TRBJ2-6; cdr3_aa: ASSLNREGAGGANVLT
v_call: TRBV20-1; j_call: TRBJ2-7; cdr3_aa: SARATRTGSSYEQY
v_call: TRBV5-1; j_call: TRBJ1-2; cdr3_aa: ASSSRTGPNYGYT
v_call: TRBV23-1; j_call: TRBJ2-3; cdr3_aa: ASSRRSRASTDTQY
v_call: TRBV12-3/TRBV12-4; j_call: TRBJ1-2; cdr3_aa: ASSLGRRYGYT
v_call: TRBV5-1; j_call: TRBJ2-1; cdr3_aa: ASKGDSYNEQF
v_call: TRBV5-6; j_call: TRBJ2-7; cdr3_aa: ASSPGGQRVQY
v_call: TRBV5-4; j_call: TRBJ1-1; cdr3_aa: ASSLMGEAF
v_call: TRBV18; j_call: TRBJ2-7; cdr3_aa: ASSRLQDGGEQY
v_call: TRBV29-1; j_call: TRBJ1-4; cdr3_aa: SVEAGGRGEKLF
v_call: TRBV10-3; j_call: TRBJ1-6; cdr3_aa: AISEPQGSYNSPLH
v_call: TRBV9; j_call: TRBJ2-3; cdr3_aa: ASSAGGSTDTQY
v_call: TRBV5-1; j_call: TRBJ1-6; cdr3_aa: ASSTVYNSPLH
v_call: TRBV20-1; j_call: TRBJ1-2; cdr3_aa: SASIVAGYT
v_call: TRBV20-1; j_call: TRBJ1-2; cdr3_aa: SARETPGQGLRGYT
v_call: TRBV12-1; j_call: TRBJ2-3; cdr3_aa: VQPRGATDTQY
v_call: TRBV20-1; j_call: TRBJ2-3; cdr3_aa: SATPGPRTDTQY
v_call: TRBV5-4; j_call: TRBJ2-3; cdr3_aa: ASSPLSGSTDTQY
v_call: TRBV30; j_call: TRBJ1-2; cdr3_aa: AWSVQMGSYGYT
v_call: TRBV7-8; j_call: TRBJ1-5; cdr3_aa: ASSTRTGIQPQH
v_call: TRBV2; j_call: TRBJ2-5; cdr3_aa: ASGGNGGETQY
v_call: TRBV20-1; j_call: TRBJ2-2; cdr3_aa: SARRRNTGELF
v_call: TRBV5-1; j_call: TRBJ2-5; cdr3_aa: ASSLGGMRGGETQY
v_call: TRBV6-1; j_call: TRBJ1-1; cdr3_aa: ASVTGQSNTEAF
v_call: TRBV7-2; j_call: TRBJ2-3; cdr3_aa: ASSRQGALDTQY
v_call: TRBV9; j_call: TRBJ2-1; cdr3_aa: ASSAPGGGGDNEQF
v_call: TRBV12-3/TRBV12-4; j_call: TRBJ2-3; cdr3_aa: ASTSRKQGSTDTQY
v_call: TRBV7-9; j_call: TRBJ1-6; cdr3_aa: ASSIGVGSPLH
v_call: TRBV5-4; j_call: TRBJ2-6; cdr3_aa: ASSWTQTAGANVLT
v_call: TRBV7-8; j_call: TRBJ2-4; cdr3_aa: ASSLDPAKNIQY
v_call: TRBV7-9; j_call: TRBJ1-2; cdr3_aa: ASSSTTFWAGGYT
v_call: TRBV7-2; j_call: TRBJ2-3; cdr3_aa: ASRRWPAGATGTDTQY
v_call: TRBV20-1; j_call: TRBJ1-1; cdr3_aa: RPVGQAEAF
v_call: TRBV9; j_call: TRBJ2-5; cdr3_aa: ASSVARFYPLLPGLAGGPETQY
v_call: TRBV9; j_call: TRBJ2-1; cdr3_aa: ASSVGDHATEQF
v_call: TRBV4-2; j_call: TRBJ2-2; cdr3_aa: ASSQGDRDTGELF
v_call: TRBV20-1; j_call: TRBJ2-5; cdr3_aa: SAAGATGGEETQY
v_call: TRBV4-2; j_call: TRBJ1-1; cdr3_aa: ASSHTGTGAEAF
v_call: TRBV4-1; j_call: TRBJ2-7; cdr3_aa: ASSQDGGGYEQY
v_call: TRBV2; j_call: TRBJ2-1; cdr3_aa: ASRVPGQLAYNEQF
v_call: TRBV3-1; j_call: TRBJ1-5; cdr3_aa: ASSQGTLAQH
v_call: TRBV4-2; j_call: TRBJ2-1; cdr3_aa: ASSRSLGGPSNEQF
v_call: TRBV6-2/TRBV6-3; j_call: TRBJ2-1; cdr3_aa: ASRTRSSYNEQF
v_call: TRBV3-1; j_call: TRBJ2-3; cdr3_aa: ASSPGLGPCTDTQY
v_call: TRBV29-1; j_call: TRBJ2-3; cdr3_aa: SVETHYPVQGLSTDTQY
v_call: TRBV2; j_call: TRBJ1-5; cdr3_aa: ASSQGGTHNQPQH